These 26 T cell receptor beta chains originate from one sample sequenced in a study of a mutant IDH1 vaccine in newly diagnosed glioma. The antigens for these receptors are not known. TCRdb's copy holds only in-frame clones and misses some; the assay was immunoSEQ multiplex PCR. The sample has about 41,000 clones; 80% to 90% are singletons. Time point defined: week 35, safety follow-up. Vaccination used 300 ug of mutant IDH1 20-mer peptide per dose, with topical imiquimod. The sample in question was PBMCs, obtained from a glioma patient whose treatment included an IDH1 peptide vaccine. The receptors derive from a man aged 35 to 55 with glioma.

The J gene is TRBJ2-7, the V gene TRBV14; D unresolved. Germline V gene data show CDR1 as SGHDN and CDR2 as FVKESK. The CDR3 contains 15 residues. The germline V and J ends were trimmed by 0 bases and 7 bases, with 16 bases remaining between them. Here the CDR3 reads CASSQDQVPSREQYF. In nucleotides, the CDR3 is TGTGCCAGCAGCCAAGACCAGGTCCCTTCTAGGGAGCAGTACTTC.

The rearrangement links TRBV25-1 to TRBJ1-2, with D hard to call. Germline lookup yields CDR1 MGHDK and CDR2 SYGVNS. V gave up 3 bases and J gave up 2 bases, with 7 bases separating them. The CDR3 is made up of 13 amino acids. In DNA, the CDR3 is TGTGCCAGCAGTGACCCCTGGAACTATGGCTACACCTTC. Protein sequence: CASSDPWNYGYTF.

The rearrangement uses TRBV7-2 and TRBJ1-1, with D unresolved. V was pared by 5 bases and J by 0 bases, with 10 bases between. The CDR3 consists of 14 residues. Germline V lookup: CDR1 SGHTA, CDR2 FQGNSA. In nucleotides, the CDR3 is TGTGCCAGCAGCCCCCGTGGAGTGAACACTGAAGCTTTCTTT. Translated: CASSPRGVNTEAFF. Complete variable domain (other parts from reference TRBV7-2 and TRBJ1-1): GAGVSQSPSNKVTEKGKDVELRCDPISGHTALYWYRQSLGQGLEFLIYFQGNSAPDKSGLPSDRFSAERTGGSVSTLTIQRTQQEDSAVYLCASSPRGVNTEAFFGQGTRLTVV.

V gene TRBV4-1 combines with J gene TRBJ1-5; D remains unclear. The length of the CDR3 is 16 residues. From germline, CDR1 is MGHRA and CDR2 YSYEKL. The V end was cut by 0 bases, the J end by 0 bases, with 9 bases between. CDR3 residues: CASSQDPGISNQPQHF. The CDR3 DNA reads TGCGCCAGCAGCCAAGATCCAGGTATTAGCAATCAGCCCCAGCATTTT.

For the CDR3, the DNA is TGTGCCAGCAGCTTAAAAGGTAGAGAGTCACCCCTCCACTTT. This translates into CASSLKGRESPLHF. V gene TRBV7-2 combines with J gene TRBJ1-6; D is uncertain. Trimming left V 2 bases short and J 10 bases short, with 12 bases between. Germline V CDR1 and CDR2: SGHTA, FQGNSA. The CDR3 covers 14 residues.

J is TRBJ1-1 and V is TRBV7-9; tentative D call: TRBD1 (5 bases). V was pared by 5 bases and J by 3 bases, with 13 bases between. The CDR3 is made up of 14 amino acids. Germline values: CDR1 SEHNR, CDR2 FQNEAQ (reference sequence). CDR3 nucleotide sequence: TGTGCCAGCAGCCGGACCGGGACGGACACTGAAGCTTTCTTT. Its protein is CASSRTGTDTEAFF.

This chain joins TRBV27 and TRBJ2-2; TRBD1 is a possible D gene (5 bases). The CDR3 runs to 14 residues. Trimming took off 6 bases at V and 5 bases at J, with 13 bases between the two ends. Germline lookup yields CDR1 MNHEY and CDR2 SMNVEV (reference sequence). The CDR3 DNA reads TGTGCCAGCAGCAGGGCAGGGATGACCGGGGAGCTGTTTTTT. It codes for CASSRAGMTGELFF.

The J gene is TRBJ1-4, the V gene TRBV19; 8 bases line up with TRBD1. There are 14 residues in the CDR3. Trimming at V came to 6 bases and at J to 7 bases, leaving 7 bases not matched to a gene. Per germline, CDR1 LNHDA and CDR2 SQIVND (reference sequence). The CDR3 nucleotides are TGTGCCAGTAGACCCGGACAGGGAAGTGAAAAACTGTTTTTT. This gives the protein CASRPGQGSEKLFF.

The chain uses TRBV5-1 and TRBJ2-3, with 8 bases fitting TRBD2. The CDR3 spans 16 residues. The germline V gene encodes CDR1 SGHRS and CDR2 YFSETQ. The V segment lost 1 base and the J segment 0 bases; nucleotides outside the gene matches: 4. The CDR3, as DNA: TGCGCCAGCAGCTTGCGGGAGGGTTCTAGCACAGATACGCAGTATTTT. The encoded protein is CASSLREGSSTDTQYF. Full variable domain (outside the CDR3, taken from reference TRBV5-1 and TRBJ2-3): KAGVTQTPRYLIKTRGQQVTLSCSPISGHRSVSWYQQTPGQGLQFLFEYFSETQRNKGNFPGRFSGRQFSNSRSEMNVSTLELGDSALYLCASSLREGSSTDTQYFGPGTRLTVL.

V is TRBV6-1 and J is TRBJ1-4; D possibly corresponds to TRBD1 (6 bases). Germline V CDR1 and CDR2: MNHNS, SASEGT. Trimming took 10 bases from V and 7 from J, leaving 16 bases between them. The CDR3 is 13 amino acids. The CDR3 DNA is TGTGCCACCGAAACAGGGCTGGCTGAAAAACTGTTTTTT. It yields the protein CATETGLAEKLFF.

The chain uses TRBV11-2 and TRBJ2-7, with D hard to call. This CDR3 has 13 amino acids. Trimming pared 2 bases from V and 7 bases from J, leaving 12 bases between. The germline CDR1 and CDR2 sequences are SGHAT and FQNNGV. CDR3 bases: TGTGCCAGCAGCTTAAACTCGTTAGGGGAGCAGTACTTC. It codes for CASSLNSLGEQYF.

The chain recombines TRBV30 with TRBJ1-4; possibly TRBD1 for D (5 bases). Germline CDR1 and CDR2: GTSNPN and SVGIG (reference sequence). V lost 2 bases and J lost 3, with 16 bases in between. The CDR3 extends over 16 amino acids. The CDR3 nucleotides read TGTGCCTGGAGTCAGAAGATCAGGGCCCCTAATGAAAAACTGTTTTTT. This sequence encodes CAWSQKIRAPNEKLFF.

The CDR3 spells CASSSAGINYGYTF. The CDR3 DNA is TGTGCCAGCAGCTCGGCAGGGATAAACTATGGCTACACCTTC. V usage is TRBV7-9 and J usage is TRBJ1-2; TRBD1 might be the D (5 bases). CDR1 is SEHNR and CDR2 is FQNEAQ in the germline V gene (reference sequence). There are 14 residues in the CDR3. Trimming removed 4 bases from V and 2 bases from J, with 11 bases in between. Full variable domain (missing parts from reference TRBV7-9 and TRBJ1-2): DTGVSQNPRHKITKRGQNVTFRCDPISEHNRLYWYRQTLGQGPEFLTYFQNEAQLEKSRLLSDRFSAERPKGSFSTLEIQRTEQGDSAMYLCASSSAGINYGYTFGSGTRLTVV.

The gene calls are TRBV11-2 and TRBJ1-1; D possibly corresponds to TRBD1 (5 bases). The length of the CDR3 is 15 residues. Germline V gene lookup returns CDR1 SGHAT and CDR2 FQNNGV. The V end lost 4 bases, the J end lost 1 base, and 13 bases lay between the germline ends. CDR3: CASSSRMGGNTEAFF. The CDR3 DNA sequence: TGTGCCAGCAGCTCCCGGATGGGGGGGAACACTGAAGCTTTCTTT. Together with reference TRBV11-2 and TRBJ1-1, the CDR3 gives the full variable domain: EAGVAQSPRYKIIEKRQSVAFWCNPISGHATLYWYQQILGQGPKLLIQFQNNGVVDDSQLPKDRFSAERLKGVDSTLKIQPAKLEDSAVYLCASSSRMGGNTEAFFGQGTRLTVV.

This clone was seen only once. The chain joins TRBV5-1 to TRBJ1-4, with a tentative D call TRBD1 (5 bases). Germline CDR1 is SGHRS and CDR2 is YFSETQ. The CDR3 loop spans 15 amino acids. Trimming took 4 bases from V and 7 from J, leaving 17 bases between them. CDR3 bases: TGCGCCAGCAGCCCGGGACTCCGGCAGGGTGAAAAACTGTTTTTT. It is translated as CASSPGLRQGEKLFF.

This clone was seen a few times. Other DNA sequences from this sample encode an identical CDR3 as well. This sequence joins TRBV4-3 and TRBJ2-2; weak D call: TRBD2 (5 bases). Germline V gene data show CDR1 as LGHNA and CDR2 as YSLEER. The CDR3 is 15 residues long. V was shortened by 0 bases and J by 6 bases, with 11 bases between the two germline ends. The CDR3: CASSQDSRGPGELFF. Here the CDR3 DNA reads TGCGCCAGCAGCCAAGATTCACGCGGGCCCGGGGAGCTGTTTTTT.

The chain uses TRBV25-1 and TRBJ1-1; a possible D gene is TRBD1 (6 bases). The V end lost 3 bases, the J end lost 8 bases, and 22 bases lay between the germline ends. This CDR3 is built from 16 residues. The germline gives CDR1 MGHDK, CDR2 SYGVNS. The DNA for the CDR3 is TGTGCCAGCAGTGATCACAGGGACGGTGTGCGTCGGGAAGCTTTCTTT. It codes for CASSDHRDGVRREAFF.

The V and J genes are TRBV28 and TRBJ2-7, with 11 bases matching TRBD2. CDR3 length equals 16 residues. Germline V gives CDR1 MDHEN, CDR2 SYDVKM. With 5 bases clipped from V and 2 bases from J, the junction kept 8 bases outside the gene matches. This chain's CDR3 is CASSLTSGSMAYEQYF. In DNA form, the CDR3 reads TGTGCCAGCAGTCTTACTAGCGGGAGTATGGCCTACGAGCAGTACTTC.

V is TRBV19 and J is TRBJ2-7; 7 nucleotides align to TRBD1. The trim removed 3 bases at V and 5 bases at J, leaving 13 bases unmatched. Germline V gives CDR1 LNHDA, CDR2 SQIVND (reference sequence). The CDR3 contains 16 residues. CDR3 amino acids: CASSILGNRGVDEQYF. The CDR3 nucleotides read TGTGCCAGTAGTATTCTCGGTAACAGGGGAGTCGACGAGCAGTACTTC.

CDR3: CASSSGKGLAENEQFF. For the CDR3, the DNA is TGTGCCAGTAGTTCCGGGAAAGGTCTAGCGGAAAATGAGCAGTTCTTC. This chain links TRBV19 with TRBJ2-1; 7 bases are a match to TRBD2. The V and J ends lost 5 bases and 7 bases, in that order; junction bases with no gene match: 14. The CDR3 has 16 residues. Germline V gene data show CDR1 as LNHDA and CDR2 as SQIVND (reference sequence).

This sequence joins TRBV28 and TRBJ2-3; D assignment may be TRBD1 or TRBD2 (5 bases each). Trimming took 3 bases from V and 3 from J, leaving 13 bases between them. The CDR3 covers 15 residues. CDR1 MDHEN and CDR2 SYDVKM come from the germline V gene. This CDR3 is CASSFEGKATDTQYF. The CDR3, as DNA: TGTGCCAGCAGTTTTGAGGGGAAGGCGACAGATACGCAGTATTTT.

The rearrangement joins TRBV5-4 to TRBJ2-5, with 13 bases lining up with TRBD2. Trimming at V came to 0 bases and at J to 3 bases, leaving 5 bases not matched to a gene. Germline CDR1 reads SGHNT; CDR2 reads YYREEE (reference sequence). This CDR3 region has 17 residues. For the CDR3, the DNA is TGTGCCAGCAGCTTGGGACTAGCGGGGGGAAGGGAAGAGACCCAGTACTTC. Protein sequence: CASSLGLAGGREETQYF. The full variable domain, rest sourced from reference TRBV5-4 and TRBJ2-5, is ETGVTQSPTHLIKTRGQQVTLRCSSQSGHNTVSWYQQALGQGPQFIFQYYREEENGRGNFPPRFSGLQFPNYSSELNVNALELDDSALYLCASSLGLAGGREETQYFGPGTRLLVL.

The rearrangement joins TRBV4-3 to TRBJ2-7; 7 bases line up with TRBD2. The germline CDR1 and CDR2 sequences are LGHNA and YSLEER. The CDR3 is 13 residues long. V shed 5 bases, J shed 6 bases, and the junction held 7 bases outside the gene matches. The CDR3 region has the DNA TGCGCCAGCAGCTCCCGCCCGGGGGGCGAGCAGTACTTC. It translates to CASSSRPGGEQYF.

The chain links TRBV6-5 to TRBJ2-7; D tentatively reads TRBD1 or TRBD2 (6 bases each). This CDR3 region has 15 residues. Per germline, CDR1 MNHEY and CDR2 SVGAGI. V was trimmed by 0 bases and J by 7 bases, leaving 16 bases between them. The CDR3 loop is CASSYSGGGTREQYF. For the CDR3, the DNA is TGTGCCAGCAGTTACTCAGGGGGAGGTACGCGTGAGCAGTACTTC.

The CDR3, as DNA: TGCAGCGCCCACATACCAGGCACCAACGAGCAGTACTTC. It translates to CSAHIPGTNEQYF. The chain combines TRBV29-1 with TRBJ2-7; D gene unclear. The germline gives CDR1 SQVTM, CDR2 ANQGSEA. V lost 7 bases to trimming and J lost 5 bases, with 18 bases between them. This CDR3 has 13 residues.

The J gene is TRBJ2-7, the V gene TRBV5-4; TRBD2 might be the D (5 bases). V was clipped by 0 bases and J by 2 bases, with 12 bases between them. The CDR3 has 15 residues. Germline loops: CDR1 SGHNT, CDR2 YYREEE (reference sequence). Here the CDR3 reads CASSLGSGSPYEQYF. The CDR3 region has the DNA TGTGCCAGCAGCTTGGGGAGCGGAAGCCCCTACGAGCAGTACTTC.